This T cell receptor (beta chain) was found in a study of T-cell memory formation after mild COVID-19. At the level of the study: The two donors had largely donor-specific TCR clusters. Study-wide results and caveats: CD4/CD8 balance held among clones contracting day 15 to 85, and later expanders leaned CD4+.

As regards this clonotype: Its antigen is unidentified.

J lost 5 bases, V lost 6 bases, and 7 bases had no gene match. Germline CDR1 is SQVTM and CDR2 is ANQGSEA. CDR3 length equals 13 residues. TCRdb analysed the 5' RACE reads with MiXCR anew, one entry per CDR3 protein. The data hold a few hundred thousand distinct CDR3 sequences, with around 20% observed a single time. The source of this sequence is an adult woman who had mild COVID-19 (a few samples of this study predate the infection). Cell type and time point are not known. V usage is TRBV29-1 and J usage is TRBJ2-7, with 10 bases lining up with TRBD1. The source material was PBMCs or a T cell subset sorted from them (not recorded which). The CDR3 DNA follows: TGCAGCGTCTACGGGACAGGGGTGGACGAGCAGTACTTC. Its translation: CSVYGTGVDEQYF.